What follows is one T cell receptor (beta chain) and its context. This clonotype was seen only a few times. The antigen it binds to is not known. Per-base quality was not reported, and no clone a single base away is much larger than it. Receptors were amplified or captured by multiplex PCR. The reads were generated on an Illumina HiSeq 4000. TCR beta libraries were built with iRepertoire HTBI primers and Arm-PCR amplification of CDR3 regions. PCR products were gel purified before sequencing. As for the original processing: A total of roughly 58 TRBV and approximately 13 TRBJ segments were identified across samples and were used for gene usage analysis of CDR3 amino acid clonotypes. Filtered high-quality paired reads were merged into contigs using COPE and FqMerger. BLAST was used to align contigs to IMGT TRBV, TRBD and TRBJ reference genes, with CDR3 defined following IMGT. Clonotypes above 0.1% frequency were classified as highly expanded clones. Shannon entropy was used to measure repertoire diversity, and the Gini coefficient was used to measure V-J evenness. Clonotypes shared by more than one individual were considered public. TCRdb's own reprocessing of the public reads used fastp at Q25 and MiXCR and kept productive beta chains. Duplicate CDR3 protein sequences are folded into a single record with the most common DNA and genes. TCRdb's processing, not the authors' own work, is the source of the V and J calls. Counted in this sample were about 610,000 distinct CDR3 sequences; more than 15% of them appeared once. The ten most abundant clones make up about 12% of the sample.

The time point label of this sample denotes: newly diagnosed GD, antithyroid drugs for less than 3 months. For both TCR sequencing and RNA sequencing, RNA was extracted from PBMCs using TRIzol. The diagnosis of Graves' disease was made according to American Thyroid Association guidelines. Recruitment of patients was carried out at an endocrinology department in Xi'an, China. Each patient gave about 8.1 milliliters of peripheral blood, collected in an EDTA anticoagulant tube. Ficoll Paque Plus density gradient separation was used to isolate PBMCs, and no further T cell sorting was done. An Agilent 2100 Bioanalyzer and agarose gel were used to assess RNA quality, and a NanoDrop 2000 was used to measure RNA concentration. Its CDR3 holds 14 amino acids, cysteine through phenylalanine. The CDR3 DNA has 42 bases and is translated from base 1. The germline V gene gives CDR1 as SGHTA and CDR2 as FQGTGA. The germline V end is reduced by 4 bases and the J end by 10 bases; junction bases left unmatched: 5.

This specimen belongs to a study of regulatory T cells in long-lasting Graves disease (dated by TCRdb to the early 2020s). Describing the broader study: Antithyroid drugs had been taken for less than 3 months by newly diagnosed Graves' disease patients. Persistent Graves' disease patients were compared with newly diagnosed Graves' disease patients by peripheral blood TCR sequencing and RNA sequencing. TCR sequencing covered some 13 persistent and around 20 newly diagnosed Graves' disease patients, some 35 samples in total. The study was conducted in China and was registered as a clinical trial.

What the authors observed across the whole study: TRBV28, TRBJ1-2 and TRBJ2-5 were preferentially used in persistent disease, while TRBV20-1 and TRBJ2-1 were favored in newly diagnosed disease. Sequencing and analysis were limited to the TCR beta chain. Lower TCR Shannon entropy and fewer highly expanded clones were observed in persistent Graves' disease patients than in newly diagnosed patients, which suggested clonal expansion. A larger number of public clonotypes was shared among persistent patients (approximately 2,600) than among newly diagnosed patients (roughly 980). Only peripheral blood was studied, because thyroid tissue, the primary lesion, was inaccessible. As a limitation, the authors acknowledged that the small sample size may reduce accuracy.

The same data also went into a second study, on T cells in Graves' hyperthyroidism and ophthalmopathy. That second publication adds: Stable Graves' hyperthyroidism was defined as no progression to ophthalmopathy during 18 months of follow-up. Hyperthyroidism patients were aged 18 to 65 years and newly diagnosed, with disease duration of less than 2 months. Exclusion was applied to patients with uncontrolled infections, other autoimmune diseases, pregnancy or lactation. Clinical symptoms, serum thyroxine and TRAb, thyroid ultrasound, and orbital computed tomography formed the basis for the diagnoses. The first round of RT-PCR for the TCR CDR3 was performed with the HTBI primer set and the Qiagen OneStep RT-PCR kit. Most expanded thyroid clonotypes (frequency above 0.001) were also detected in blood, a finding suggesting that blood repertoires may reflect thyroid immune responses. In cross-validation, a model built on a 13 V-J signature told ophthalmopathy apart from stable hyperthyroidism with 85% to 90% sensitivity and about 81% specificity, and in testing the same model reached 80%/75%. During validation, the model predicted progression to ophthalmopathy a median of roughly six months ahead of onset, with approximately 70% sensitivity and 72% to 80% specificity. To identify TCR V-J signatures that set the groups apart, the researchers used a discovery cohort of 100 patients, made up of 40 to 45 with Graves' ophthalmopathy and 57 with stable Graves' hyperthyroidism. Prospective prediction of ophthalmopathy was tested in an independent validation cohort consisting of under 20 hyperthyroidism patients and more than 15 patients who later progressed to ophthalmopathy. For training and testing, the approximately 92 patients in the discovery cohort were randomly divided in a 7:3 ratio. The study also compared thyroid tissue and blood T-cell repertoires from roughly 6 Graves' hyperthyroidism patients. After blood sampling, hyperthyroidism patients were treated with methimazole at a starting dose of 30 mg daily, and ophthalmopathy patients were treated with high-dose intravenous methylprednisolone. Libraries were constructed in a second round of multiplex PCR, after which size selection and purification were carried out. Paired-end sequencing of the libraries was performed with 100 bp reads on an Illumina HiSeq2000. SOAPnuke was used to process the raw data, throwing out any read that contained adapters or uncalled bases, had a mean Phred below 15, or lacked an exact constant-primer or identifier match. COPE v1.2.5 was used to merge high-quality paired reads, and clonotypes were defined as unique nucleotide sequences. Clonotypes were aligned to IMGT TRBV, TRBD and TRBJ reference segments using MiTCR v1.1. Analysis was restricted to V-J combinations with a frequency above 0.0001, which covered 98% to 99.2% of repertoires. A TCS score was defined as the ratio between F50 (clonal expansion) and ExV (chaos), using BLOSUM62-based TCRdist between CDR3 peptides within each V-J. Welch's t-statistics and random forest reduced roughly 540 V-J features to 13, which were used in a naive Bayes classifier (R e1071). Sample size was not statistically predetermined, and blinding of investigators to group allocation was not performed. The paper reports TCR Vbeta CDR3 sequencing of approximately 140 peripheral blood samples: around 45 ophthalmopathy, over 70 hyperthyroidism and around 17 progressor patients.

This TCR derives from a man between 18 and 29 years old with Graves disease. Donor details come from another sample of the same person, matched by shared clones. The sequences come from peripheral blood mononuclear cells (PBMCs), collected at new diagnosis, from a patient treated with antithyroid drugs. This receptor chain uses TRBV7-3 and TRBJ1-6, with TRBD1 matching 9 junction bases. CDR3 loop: CASSSGTGTSPLHF. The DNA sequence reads TGTGCCAGCAGCTCCGGGACAGGGACATCACCCCTCCACTTT.